This T cell receptor beta chain was captured in a study of blood T cell repertoires in COVID-19. Study overall: Some COVID-19 samples were acute and others convalescent; all came from the United States, Italy and Spain. PBMCs, B-cell-depleted T cells, or T cells provided the cDNA or gDNA that made up the material.

Cohort assignment relied on participant-reported clinical history. Generated by immunoSEQ multiplex PCR, the TCRdb table keeps only in-frame clones and is missing some. Of some 310,000 clones in the sample, just under 90% were seen once. Germline loops: CDR1 GTSNPN, CDR2 SVGIG (reference sequence). V was clipped by 3 bases and J by 8 bases; unmatched bases: 4. CDR3 length: 13 residues. This TCR was recovered from a woman under 40 who had recovered from COVID-19. V gene TRBV30 combines with J gene TRBJ1-4; 9 nucleotides match TRBD1. Material for sequencing was PBMCs or T cells enriched from blood (not recorded which). CDR3 residues: CAWSPGQGEKLFF. CDR3 nucleotide sequence: TGTGCCTGGAGCCCAGGACAGGGGGAAAAACTGTTTTTT.